The text below deals with one T cell receptor beta chain. This CDR3 is built from 16 residues. Germline CDR1 reads SGHDN; CDR2 reads FVKESK. Unmatched junction bases numbered 13, after V lost 4 bases and J lost 8 bases. It was second doses at about 4 or about 12 weeks that were pooled. Profiled with immunoSEQ multiplex PCR; TCRdb holds only in-frame clones, not every one. Altogether approximately 150,000 clones are present, 90% being singletons, with the ten largest covering about 5.9%. This specimen belongs to a study of T cell responses to AZD1222 COVID-19 vaccine. The receptor's source is an adult who received the AZD1222 COVID-19 vaccine. V and J are TRBV14 and TRBJ1-4; 7 nucleotides line up with TRBD1. This specimen was peripheral blood, taken 28 days after the second AZD1222 dose. CDR3 nucleotides: TGTGCCAGCAGCCCTAGGACAGGCCAGACCTTAGAAAAACTGTTTTTT. Residues: CASSPRTGQTLEKLFF.